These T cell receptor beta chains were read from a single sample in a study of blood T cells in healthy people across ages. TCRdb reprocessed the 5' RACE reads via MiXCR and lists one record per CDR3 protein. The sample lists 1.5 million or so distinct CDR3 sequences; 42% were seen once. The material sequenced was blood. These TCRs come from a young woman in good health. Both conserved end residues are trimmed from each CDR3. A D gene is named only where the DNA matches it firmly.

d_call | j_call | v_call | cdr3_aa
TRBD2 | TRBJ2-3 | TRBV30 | AWSPTAGGFTDTQY
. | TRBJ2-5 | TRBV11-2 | ASSLMSGGSQETQY
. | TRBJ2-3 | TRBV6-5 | ASSYSRGATDTQY
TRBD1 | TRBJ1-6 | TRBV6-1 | ASSRYQGARRRNSPLH
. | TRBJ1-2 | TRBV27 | ASSPSPSGTARGYT
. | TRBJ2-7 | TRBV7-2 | ASSLYRGGYEQY
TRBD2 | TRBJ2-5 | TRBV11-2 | ASSLPLAEYQETQY
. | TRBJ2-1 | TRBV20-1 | SAGYYNEQF
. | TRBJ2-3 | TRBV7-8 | ASSPRLLPAGDTQY
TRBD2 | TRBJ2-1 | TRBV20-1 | SASKPSGGSEQF
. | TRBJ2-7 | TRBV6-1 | ASSETPAKY
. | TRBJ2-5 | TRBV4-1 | ASSHGVAVAMYQETQY
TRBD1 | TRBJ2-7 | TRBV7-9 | ASSLGQGAIYEQY